The T cell receptor (beta chain) described here comes from a study of CD4 T cells in relation to SARS-CoV-2 and coronaviruses. Overall study: Of the patients, 7 or 8 were male, a few female, two Hispanic.

As to this clone: Its specificity is unknown.

Data came from immunoSEQ multiplex PCR; TCRdb stores just in-frame clones and leaves some out. The data contain some 40,000 clones, 80% to 90% of them singletons. The study, taken as a whole, reports: Compared with monoreactive clones, crossreactive clones showed significantly weaker SARS-CoV-2 expansion. No crossreactivity against non-spike viral proteins was tested here.

CDR3 length: 12 residues. Per germline, CDR1 KGHSH and CDR2 LQKENI. Deletions cut 2 bases from V and 9 bases from J, with 10 bases between. The sequence came from an adult with COVID-19. Sample: memory CD4+ T cells from PBMCs. This chain joins TRBV18 and TRBJ2-5, with D uncertain. CDR3 coding DNA: TGTGCCAGCTCACCAGGAGAGGTAGCCCAGTACTTC. This gives the protein CASSPGEVAQYF.